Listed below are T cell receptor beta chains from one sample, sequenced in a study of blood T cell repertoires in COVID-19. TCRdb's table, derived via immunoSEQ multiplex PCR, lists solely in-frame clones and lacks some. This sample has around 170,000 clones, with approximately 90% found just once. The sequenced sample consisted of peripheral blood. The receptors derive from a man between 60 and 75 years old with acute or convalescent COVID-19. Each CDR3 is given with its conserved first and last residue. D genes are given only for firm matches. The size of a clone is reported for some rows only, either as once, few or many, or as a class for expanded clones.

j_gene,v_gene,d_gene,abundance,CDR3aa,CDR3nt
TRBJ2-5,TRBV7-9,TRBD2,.,CASSSLAGGLVGETQYF,TGTGCCAGCAGCTCACTAGCGGGGGGCCTGGTAGGGGAGACCCAGTACTTC
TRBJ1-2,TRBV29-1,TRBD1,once,CSVPGQGAHGYTF,TGCAGCGTTCCTGGACAGGGGGCGCACGGCTACACCTTC
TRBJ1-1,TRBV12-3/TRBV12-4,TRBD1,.,CASGITGGTEAFF,TGTGCCAGCGGAATCACAGGGGGAACTGAAGCTTTCTTT
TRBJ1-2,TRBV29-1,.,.,CSVDGRRNYGYTF,TGCAGCGTTGACGGCAGGCGAAACTATGGCTACACCTTC
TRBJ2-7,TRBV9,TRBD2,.,CASSPSGSNDEQYF,TGTGCCAGCAGCCCTAGCGGGAGTAATGACGAGCAGTACTTC
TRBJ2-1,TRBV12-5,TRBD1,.,CASGSSGTGGGNEQFF,TGTGCTAGTGGTTCCTCCGGGACAGGGGGAGGGAATGAGCAGTTCTTC
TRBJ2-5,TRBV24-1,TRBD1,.,CATSDPGTVKETQYF,TGTGCCACCAGTGATCCTGGGACAGTAAAAGAGACCCAGTACTTC
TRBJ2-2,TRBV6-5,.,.,CASSYSEPGELFF,TGTGCCAGCAGTTACTCCGAGCCTGGGGAGCTGTTTTTT
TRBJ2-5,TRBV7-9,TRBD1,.,CASSLNPGQGETQYF,TGTGCCAGCAGCTTAAATCCGGGACAGGGAGAGACCCAGTACTTC
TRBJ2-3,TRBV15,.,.,CATSKRGSGDTQYF,TGTGCCACCAGCAAAAGGGGCTCAGGAGATACGCAGTATTTT
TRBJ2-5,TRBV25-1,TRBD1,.,CASSEGQGVWETQYF,TGTGCCAGCAGTGAGGGACAGGGGGTTTGGGAGACCCAGTACTTC
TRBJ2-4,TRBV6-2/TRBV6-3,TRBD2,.,CASSYPGTSGRLAKNIQYF,TGTGCCAGCAGTTACCCCGGGACTAGCGGGAGGCTAGCCAAAAACATTCAGTACTTC
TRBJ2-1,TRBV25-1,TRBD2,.,CASSEAGGPQLREQFF,TGTGCCAGCAGTGAGGCGGGGGGCCCTCAGTTGAGGGAGCAGTTCTTC
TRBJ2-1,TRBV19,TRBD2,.,CASSIEASGYNEQFF,TGTGCCAGTAGTATAGAAGCTAGCGGGTACAATGAGCAGTTCTTC
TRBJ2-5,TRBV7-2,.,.,CASSSGRGFETQYF,TGTGCCAGCAGCTCAGGCAGGGGATTCGAGACCCAGTACTTC
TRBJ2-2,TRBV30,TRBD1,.,CAWSVGAGTGFTGELFF,TGTGCCTGGAGTGTAGGGGCCGGGACAGGGTTCACCGGGGAGCTGTTTTTT
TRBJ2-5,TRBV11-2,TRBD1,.,CASNRGNGETQYF,TGTGCCAGCAACAGGGGGAACGGGGAGACCCAGTACTTC
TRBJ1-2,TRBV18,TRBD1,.,CASSSGQLDGYTF,TGTGCCAGCTCATCGGGACAGCTCGATGGCTACACCTTC
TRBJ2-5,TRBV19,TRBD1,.,CASSTLTGGQETQYF,TGTGCCAGTAGTACCCTGACAGGGGGTCAAGAGACCCAGTACTTC
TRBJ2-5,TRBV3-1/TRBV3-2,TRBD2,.,CASSDETSGQETQYF,TGTGCCAGCAGCGATGAGACTAGCGGACAAGAGACCCAGTACTTC
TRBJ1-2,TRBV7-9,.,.,CASSLGSTGGGGYTF,TGTGCCAGCAGCTTAGGTTCGACTGGCGGTGGAGGCTACACCTTC
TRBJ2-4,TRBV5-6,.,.,CASSSALAKNIQYF,TGTGCCAGCAGCAGTGCACTAGCCAAAAACATTCAGTACTTC
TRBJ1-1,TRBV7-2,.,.,CASSLGRSSEAFF,TGTGCCAGCAGCTTAGGTAGGAGTTCTGAAGCTTTCTTT
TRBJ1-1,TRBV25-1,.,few,CASRDSGRDTEAFF,TGTGCCAGCAGGGACAGTGGGAGGGACACTGAAGCTTTCTTT
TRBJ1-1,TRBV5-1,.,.,CASSLTGPEAFF,TGCGCCAGCAGCTTGACAGGGCCCGAAGCTTTCTTT
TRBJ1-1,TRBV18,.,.,CASSPLSQDTEAFF,TGTGCCAGCTCACCACTAAGCCAAGACACTGAAGCTTTCTTT
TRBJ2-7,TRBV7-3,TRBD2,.,CASSQLAGDSYEQYF,TGCGCCAGCAGCCAGCTGGCGGGAGATTCCTACGAGCAGTACTTC
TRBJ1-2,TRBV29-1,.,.,CSVARTGSSGVGYTF,TGCAGCGTTGCCCGAACAGGGTCCTCCGGGGTTGGCTACACCTTC
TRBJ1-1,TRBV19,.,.,CASSPLRQERTAFF,TGTGCCAGTAGTCCACTCCGGCAGGAAAGAACAGCTTTCTTT
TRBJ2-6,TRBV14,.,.,CASSQGRRGFGSGANVLTF,TGTGCCAGCAGCCAAGGTAGGCGAGGATTCGGATCTGGGGCCAACGTCCTGACTTTC
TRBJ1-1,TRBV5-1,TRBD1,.,CASTVTGTGSTFGTEAFF,TGCGCCAGCACCGTCACCGGGACAGGCAGCACATTCGGCACTGAAGCTTTCTTT
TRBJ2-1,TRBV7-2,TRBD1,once,CASSSDRGYNEQFF,TGTGCCAGCAGCTCGGACAGGGGGTACAATGAGCAGTTCTTC
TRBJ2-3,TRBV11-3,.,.,CASRTRQPTDTQYF,TGTGCCAGCAGGACACGACAGCCCACAGATACGCAGTATTTT
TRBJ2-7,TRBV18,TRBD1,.,CASSLYRGTGGIYEQYF,TGTGCCAGCTCACTTTACCGCGGGACAGGGGGAATCTACGAGCAGTACTTC
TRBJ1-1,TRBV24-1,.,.,CATSEETNTEAFF,TGTGCCACCAGTGAGGAGACTAACACTGAAGCTTTCTTT
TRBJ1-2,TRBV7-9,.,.,CASSFATSNYGYTF,TGTGCCAGCAGCTTCGCGACATCTAACTATGGCTACACCTTC
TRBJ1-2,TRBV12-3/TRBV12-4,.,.,CASSLGGGYGYTF,TGTGCCAGCAGTTTAGGGGGGGGCTATGGCTACACCTTC